The 16 T cell receptor beta chains given below trace back to one sample, sequenced in a study of blood T cell repertoires in COVID-19 (TCRdb year 2020). Library method: the immunoSEQ multiplex PCR assay. In its TCRdb copy, this immuneACCESS table keeps in-frame sequences only and misses some clones. Where compared with another copy, unresolved V genes explain less than half of these, and the others have no known cause. For this sample the table gives about 140,000 clones, of which approximately 90% were detected only once. The top ten hold approximately 10% of the sample. Sequencing input: peripheral blood. Receptors originate from a woman older than 75 with acute or convalescent COVID-19.

This chain connects TRBV19 to TRBJ1-2; 12 positions agree with TRBD1. From germline, CDR1 is LNHDA and CDR2 SQIVND (reference sequence). Losses at the gene ends were 5 bases for V and 8 bases for J; bases not matched to a gene: 9. This CDR3 spans 15 amino acids. The CDR3 DNA sequence: TGTGCCAGTAGTGCCGACCGGGACAGGGGGCGAGGCTACACCTTC. It specifies CASSADRDRGRGYTF.

The V gene is TRBV27, the J gene TRBJ1-1; 7 bases map to TRBD1. Trimming at V came to 2 bases and at J to 0 bases, leaving 9 bases not matched to a gene. CDR1 is MNHEY, CDR2 SMNVEV, per germline (reference sequence). The CDR3 sequence is 17 residues long. Written as DNA, the CDR3 is TGTGCCAGCAGTTTACCCCCGGACAGGTTCATGAACACTGAAGCTTTCTTT. Translating gives CASSLPPDRFMNTEAFF.

The chain couples TRBV7-8 to TRBJ2-3; a possible D gene is TRBD1 (7 bases). The CDR3 covers 14 residues. In germline, CDR1 is SGHVS, CDR2 FQNEAQ. The V and J ends lost 5 bases and 6 bases respectively, with 15 bases between them. The CDR3 nucleotides are TGTGCCAGCAGCCTCCCGACAGGGAGGGATACGCAGTATTTT. Protein product: CASSLPTGRDTQYF.

V gene TRBV7-8 combines with J gene TRBJ2-7; 8 nucleotides align to TRBD1. From germline, CDR1 is SGHVS and CDR2 FQNEAQ. The CDR3 has 15 amino acids. With V trimmed by 0 bases and J by 6 bases, 7 bases remained unmatched. The CDR3 DNA follows: TGTGCCAGCAGCTTAGCGGGGCAGGGGGCGGCCGAGCAGTACTTC. It translates to CASSLAGQGAAEQYF.

The chain is built from TRBV5-4 and TRBJ1-6, with 10 bases matching TRBD1. The CDR3 is 16 residues long. Germline CDR1 and CDR2: SGHNT and YYREEE (reference sequence). Trimming at V came to 3 bases and at J to 9 bases, leaving 9 bases not matched to a gene. This CDR3 is CASSSSKGTGASPLHF. In nucleotides, the CDR3 is TGTGCCAGCAGCTCTTCCAAAGGGACAGGGGCTTCACCCCTCCACTTT.

The V call is TRBV6-5, the J call TRBJ1-1; no firm D call. The CDR3 is made up of 16 amino acids. Trimming shortened V by 0 bases and J by 0 bases, and 11 bases separated the two germline ends. Germline values: CDR1 MNHEY, CDR2 SVGAGI. The CDR3 region has the DNA TGTGCCAGCAGTTACTCGTTCCGGGAAATGAACACTGAAGCTTTCTTT. It is translated as CASSYSFREMNTEAFF.

This CDR3 reads CASSSRLAGAFYEQYF. The CDR3 DNA follows: TGTGCCAGCAGCTCACGACTAGCGGGGGCTTTCTACGAGCAGTACTTC. The chain employs TRBV7-8 and TRBJ2-7; 12 bases line up with TRBD2. The CDR3 runs 16 residues. CDR1 and CDR2 from the germline V gene are SGHVS and FQNEAQ. V lost 4 bases to trimming and J lost 3 bases; unmatched junction nucleotides: 7.

The gene calls are TRBV29-1 and TRBJ2-7, with D possibly TRBD1 on 6 matching bases. Germline V CDR1 and CDR2: SQVTM, ANQGSEA. V was clipped by 6 bases and J by 7 bases, with 16 bases between them. CDR3 length: 12 residues. This chain's CDR3 is CSVRATGMEQYF. Written as DNA, the CDR3 is TGCAGCGTGAGGGCTACAGGGATGGAGCAGTACTTC.

This clone was recorded only once. The chain uses TRBV7-3 and TRBJ1-6; D gene uncertain. Trimming stripped 2 bases from V and 0 bases from J, with 11 bases between. The CDR3 extends over 17 amino acids. Germline CDR1 and CDR2: SGHTA and FQGTGA. CDR3 loop: CASSLDGASSYNSPLHF. CDR3 coding DNA: TGTGCCAGCAGCTTAGATGGAGCCAGCTCCTATAATTCACCCCTCCACTTT.

This chain joins TRBV19 and TRBJ1-2, with TRBD1 matching 9 bases. The V and J ends lost 5 bases and 7 bases, in that order; junction bases with no gene match: 5. The CDR3 spans 13 residues. Germline-derived CDR1 and CDR2 are LNHDA and SQIVND (reference sequence). The DNA for the CDR3 is TGTGCCAGTAGTCAAACGACAGGGGGTGGCTACACCTTC. This encodes CASSQTTGGGYTF. Drawing the rest from reference TRBV19 and TRBJ1-2, the complete variable domain is DGGITQSPKYLFRKEGQNVTLSCEQNLNHDAMYWYRQDPGQGLRLIYYSQIVNDFQKGDIAEGYSVSREKKESFPLTVTSAQKNPTAFYLCASSQTTGGGYTFGSGTRLTVV.

The rearrangement links TRBV6-5 to TRBJ1-2, with 8 nucleotides matching TRBD1. In germline, CDR1 is MNHEY, CDR2 SVGAGI. CDR3 length: 14 residues. V lost 2 bases and J lost 4; bases outside the gene matches: 3. The CDR3 protein is CASSYQTGGYGYTF. The CDR3 nucleotides read TGTGCCAGCAGTTACCAAACAGGGGGCTATGGCTACACCTTC.

The chain couples TRBV20-1 to TRBJ1-5, with a weak D call TRBD1 (6 bases). Trimming stripped 3 bases from V and 3 bases from J, with 15 bases between. The CDR3 has 15 amino acids. CDR1 is DFQATT, CDR2 SNEGSKA, per germline (reference sequence). CDR3 sequence reads: CSASIWQGFNQPQHF. CDR3 in DNA: TGCAGTGCTAGTATATGGCAGGGGTTCAATCAGCCCCAGCATTTT.

This clone appeared many times. The J gene is TRBJ1-1, the V gene TRBV11-2, with 7 bases fitting TRBD1. CDR1 and CDR2 from the germline V gene are SGHAT and FQNNGV. After removal of 1 base from V and 8 bases from J, the junction contained 7 bases not matched to a gene. This CDR3 comprises 14 residues. The CDR3, as DNA: TGTGCCAGCAGCTTAGCGACAGGGCTAGGGGAAGCTTTCTTT. As protein: CASSLATGLGEAFF. Looking up the rest from reference TRBV11-2 and TRBJ1-1 gives the full variable domain: EAGVAQSPRYKIIEKRQSVAFWCNPISGHATLYWYQQILGQGPKLLIQFQNNGVVDDSQLPKDRFSAERLKGVDSTLKIQPAKLEDSAVYLCASSLATGLGEAFFGQGTRLTVV.

The genes are TRBV27 and TRBJ2-7; 7 bases agree with TRBD2. The V and J ends lost 4 bases and 2 bases, in that order; junction bases with no gene match: 2. Germline CDR1 MNHEY, CDR2 SMNVEV (reference sequence). The CDR3 sequence is 13 residues long. The CDR3 region has the DNA TGTGCCAGCAGTTATGGGAGGGCCTACGAGCAGTACTTC. It codes for CASSYGRAYEQYF.

The chain has TRBV18 and TRBJ1-5; no clear D gene. V gave up 6 bases and J gave up 3 bases, with 15 bases separating them. Germline-derived CDR1 and CDR2 are KGHSH and LQKENI. CDR3 length equals 15 residues. The CDR3 sequence is CASSLARSPNQPQHF. The CDR3 nucleotides are TGTGCCAGCTCTCTCGCCCGGTCCCCCAATCAGCCCCAGCATTTT.

The CDR3 protein is CAWSEQLNSPLHF. The CDR3 DNA reads TGTGCCTGGAGTGAACAGTTGAATTCACCCCTCCACTTT. V usage is TRBV30 and J usage is TRBJ1-6; D uncertain. The ends were cut back, 1 base at V and 7 bases at J, with 8 bases in the middle. The CDR3 totals 13 residues. Germline lookup yields CDR1 GTSNPN and CDR2 SVGIG (reference sequence).